The 3 T cell receptor beta chains presented below share a single source sample, sequenced in a study of blood T cell repertoires in COVID-19. Libraries were prepared by immunoSEQ multiplex PCR; TCRdb keeps only in-frame clonotypes and omits some of them. This table holds approximately 270,000 clones, about nine tenths found once. Material for sequencing was peripheral blood. The receptors shown here come from a man over 45 with acute or convalescent COVID-19.

The count of this clone is one. This sequence joins TRBV13 and TRBJ2-5; possibly TRBD2 for D (6 bases). The germline gives CDR1 PRHDT, CDR2 FYEKMQ (reference sequence). V lost 2 bases and J lost 4, with 14 bases in between. The CDR3 runs to 15 residues. CDR3 sequence reads: CASSLSNVGGETQYF. The CDR3 DNA reads as TGTGCCAGCAGCTTATCCAACGTGGGGGGAGAGACCCAGTACTTC.

This clone was seen only a few times. The V gene is TRBV5-5, the J gene TRBJ2-2, with D perhaps matching TRBD1 (6 bases). The V end was cut by 3 bases, the J end by 1 base, with 10 bases between. CDR1 SGHKS and CDR2 YYEKEE come from the germline V gene (reference sequence). The CDR3 sequence is 15 residues long. The chain's CDR3 is CASSWTGQNTGELFF. In DNA, the CDR3 is TGTGCCAGCAGCTGGACGGGACAGAACACCGGGGAGCTGTTTTTT.

This CDR3 is CASGLVQGRSGTEAFF. The CDR3 bases are TGTGCTAGTGGTTTGGTACAGGGCCGTTCGGGCACTGAAGCTTTCTTT. This chain joins TRBV12-5 and TRBJ1-1; a weak D match, TRBD1 (6 bases). Germline CDR1 and CDR2: LGHNT and FRNRAP. V was cut by 0 bases and J by 4 bases, with 15 bases left in between. This CDR3 region has 16 residues.